Listed below are T cell receptor beta chains from one sample, sequenced in a study of OX40 agonist ivuxolimab in advanced cancers. The table came from immunoSEQ multiplex PCR; TCRdb's copy has only in-frame clones and leaves some out. Of about 45,000 clones in the sample, approximately 80% were seen once. The material sequenced was CD4+ or CD8+ T cells sorted from blood, taken in a trial of the OX40 agonist ivuxolimab. The receptor source for this set is an adult with an advanced solid tumor such as melanoma, head and neck, liver or kidney cancer. Each CDR3 is given with its conserved first and last residue. The D gene is left open where the match is weak. A clone size is listed for some rows: how often the clone was seen (once, few, many), or a class if it is expanded.

TRBJ2-5 TRBV27 NA NA CASSWGETQYF TGTGCCAGCAGTTGGGGAGAGACCCAGTACTTC
TRBJ2-7 TRBV10-3 NA NA CATVDRGQGTLGEQYF TGTGCCACGGTGGATAGGGGACAAGGGACCCTCGGGGAGCAGTACTTC
TRBJ2-3 TRBV6-1 NA NA CASSPRDSTDTQYF TGTGCCAGCAGTCCCCGGGACAGCACAGATACGCAGTATTTT
TRBJ1-1 TRBV27 NA NA CASSPGPYTVNTEAFF TGTGCCAGCAGTCCCGGACCTTACACGGTGAACACTGAAGCTTTCTTT
TRBJ1-1 TRBV4-1 few NA CASSQEETLNTEAFF TGCGCCAGCAGCCAAGAGGAGACCCTGAACACTGAAGCTTTCTTT
TRBJ2-7 TRBV13 once NA CASSQGGTGRSYEQYF TGTGCCAGCAGCCAAGGGGGAACGGGTCGATCCTACGAGCAGTACTTC
TRBJ2-5 TRBV6-5 NA TRBD2 CASSLGGPGETQYF TGTGCCAGCAGTTTGGGAGGGCCGGGAGAGACCCAGTACTTC
TRBJ2-3 TRBV4-3 few TRBD2 CASSQDRGGPDTQYF TGCGCCAGCAGCCAAGATCGGGGGGGCCCAGATACGCAGTATTTT
TRBJ2-2 TRBV28 NA TRBD2 CASRRVAGGITGELFF TGTGCCAGCAGGCGGGTAGCGGGAGGGATCACCGGGGAGCTGTTTTTT
TRBJ2-3 TRBV9 NA NA CASSVQLAASTDTQYF TGTGCCAGCAGCGTTCAACTAGCAGCTAGCACAGATACGCAGTATTTT
TRBJ2-7 TRBV7-8 NA NA CASSLAKGLSYLLLDEQYF TGTGCCAGCAGCTTAGCGAAGGGTCTATCATACCTTCTCCTCGACGAGCAGTACTTC
TRBJ2-1 TRBV20-1 NA NA CSARSGEQFF TGCAGTGCCAGATCCGGTGAGCAGTTCTTC
TRBJ2-3 TRBV7-9 few NA CAIHTTSADTQYF TGTGCCATCCATACTACGTCTGCAGATACGCAGTATTTT
TRBJ2-7 TRBV4-1 medium-sized TRBD1 CASSHGTGALEQYF TGCGCCAGCAGCCACGGGACAGGGGCGCTGGAGCAGTACTTC
TRBJ2-6 TRBV2 NA NA CASSPYRASGANVLTF TGTGCCAGCAGTCCCTACAGGGCATCAGGGGCCAACGTCCTGACTTTC
TRBJ2-3 TRBV6-1 NA TRBD1 CASSEVGTGGITDTQYF TGTGCCAGCAGTGAAGTCGGGACAGGGGGGATTACAGATACGCAGTATTTT
TRBJ1-1 TRBV19 once NA CASSIGRTNTEAFF TGTGCCAGTAGTATAGGACGGACGAACACTGAAGCTTTCTTT
TRBJ2-7 TRBV11-2 NA NA CASSLGVFGYEQYF TGTGCCAGCAGCTTAGGAGTGTTCGGGTACGAGCAGTACTTC
TRBJ2-7 TRBV28 NA TRBD1 CASRLGQGLIYEQYF TGTGCCAGCAGATTGGGACAGGGACTAATCTACGAGCAGTACTTC
TRBJ2-7 TRBV4-2 NA NA CASSPNELERSYEQYF TGTGCCAGCAGTCCAAATGAGTTAGAGAGGTCCTACGAGCAGTACTTC
TRBJ2-5 TRBV7-4 few TRBD2 CASSLRGTKETQYF TGTGCCAGCAGCTTACGCGGGACTAAGGAGACCCAGTACTTC
TRBJ1-1 TRBV4-1 medium-sized NA CASSTQGGAEAFF TGCGCCAGCAGCACACAGGGAGGCGCTGAAGCTTTCTTT
TRBJ2-1 TRBV9 NA NA CASSVAGALVHNEQFF TGTGCCAGCAGCGTAGCGGGGGCCCTAGTCCACAATGAGCAGTTCTTC
TRBJ2-5 TRBV13 once TRBD1 CASSLGHGGDRGSGPNQTQYF TGTGCCAGCAGCTTAGGACACGGGGGGGACAGGGGTTCTGGTCCGAATCAGACCCAGTACTTC
TRBJ1-5 TRBV6-6 NA TRBD1 CASVDRVISNQPQHF TGTGCCAGCGTTGACAGGGTGATAAGCAATCAGCCCCAGCATTTT
TRBJ1-2 TRBV5-4 NA NA CASSRIPNYGYTF TGTGCCAGCAGCCGAATACCTAACTATGGCTACACCTTC
TRBJ2-7 TRBV19 NA TRBD1 CASSIVQGAYEQYF TGTGCCAGTAGTATTGTTCAGGGGGCGTACGAGCAGTACTTC
TRBJ2-7 TRBV9 NA NA CASSLLRRGAVCEQYF TGTGCCAGCAGCTTACTACGAAGGGGCGCGGTCTGCGAGCAGTACTTC
TRBJ2-3 TRBV11-3 medium-sized NA CASSSYHPTDTDTQYF TGTGCCAGCAGCTCCTATCACCCGACTGACACAGATACGCAGTATTTT
TRBJ2-3 TRBV18 NA NA CASSLTSPDTQYF TGTGCCAGCTCCCTCACGAGCCCAGATACGCAGTATTTT
TRBJ1-5 TRBV6-5 NA TRBD1 CASSFDRGSNQPQHF TGTGCCAGCAGTTTCGACAGGGGTAGCAATCAGCCCCAGCATTTT
TRBJ1-1 TRBV5-6 NA NA CASSPWGDMNTEAFF TGTGCCAGCAGCCCCTGGGGGGACATGAACACTGAAGCTTTCTTT
TRBJ2-1 TRBV28 NA TRBD2 CASSLAGGEDEQFF TGTGCCAGCAGTTTAGCGGGAGGGGAGGATGAGCAGTTCTTC
TRBJ1-1 TRBV19 NA NA CASSIDLGAQAFF TGTGCCAGTAGTATAGATCTGGGGGCGCAAGCTTTCTTT
TRBJ1-4 TRBV11-2 NA TRBD1 CASSLFQGDLPATNEKLFF TGTGCCAGCAGCTTATTTCAGGGGGACCTGCCGGCAACTAATGAAAAACTGTTTTTT
TRBJ2-1 TRBV4-3 NA TRBD2 CASSQSRTSGGFDEQFF TGCGCCAGCAGCCAATCCCGGACTAGCGGGGGGTTCGATGAGCAGTTCTTC
TRBJ2-7 TRBV30 NA TRBD1 CAWGTELYEQYF TGTGCCTGGGGGACAGAACTATACGAGCAGTACTTC
TRBJ2-5 TRBV4-1 once NA CASSQGTAQETQYF TGCGCCAGCAGCCAAGGAACAGCCCAGGAGACCCAGTACTTC
TRBJ1-2 TRBV19 NA TRBD1 CASSPRDRGYGYTF TGTGCCAGTAGTCCTCGGGACAGGGGCTATGGCTACACCTTC
TRBJ1-2 TRBV18 NA NA CASSPSSSNYGYTF TGTGCCAGCTCACCATCAAGTTCTAACTATGGCTACACCTTC
TRBJ2-7 TRBV28 NA NA CASISAQGLLLSYEQYF TGTGCCAGCATCTCGGCGCAGGGGCTTCTTCTTTCCTACGAGCAGTACTTC
TRBJ1-5 TRBV28 NA NA CASSLTAVHSNQPQHF TGTGCCAGCAGTTTGACGGCGGTCCATAGCAATCAGCCCCAGCATTTT
TRBJ1-1 TRBV6-5 NA NA CASSYSSVGEAFF TGTGCCAGCAGTTACTCTTCGGTGGGTGAAGCTTTCTTT
TRBJ2-1 TRBV28 NA NA CASSFSRVGDEQFF TGTGCCAGCAGTTTTAGCAGGGTGGGGGATGAGCAGTTCTTC
TRBJ1-6 TRBV18 NA NA CASSTGTYNSPLHF TGTGCCAGCTCAACCGGGACATATAATTCACCCCTCCACTTT
TRBJ2-1 TRBV4-2 NA TRBD2 CASSQMGAGGPLSEQFF TGTGCCAGCAGCCAAATGGGAGCGGGAGGGCCCTTGAGTGAGCAGTTCTTC
TRBJ1-1 TRBV19 NA NA CASSTAYPPLVNTEAFF TGTGCCAGTTCGACCGCGTACCCACCTCTTGTGAACACTGAAGCTTTCTTT
TRBJ2-7 TRBV27 once NA CASQTTQGTIHEQYF TGTGCCAGCCAAACTACTCAGGGGACGATCCACGAGCAGTACTTC
TRBJ2-7 TRBV19 NA TRBD2 CASSTRLAAGGEQYF TGTGCCAGTAGTACGAGACTAGCGGCAGGGGGCGAGCAGTACTTC
TRBJ1-4 TRBV5-8 few NA CASSWGSRSDEKLFF TGTGCCAGCAGCTGGGGCAGTAGGAGTGATGAAAAACTGTTTTTT
TRBJ1-1 TRBV29-1 NA NA CSVGTQAFF TGCAGCGTTGGAACACAAGCTTTCTTT